This paragraph covers one T cell receptor beta chain sequence. What it binds is unknown. This record comes from a study of shared clonotypes between healthy human individuals. Broader study findings: The four-donor shared clonotypes exceeded non-shared clonotypes in generation probability, with non-shared ones scoring lower.

Sorted-subset replicate PCR reactions contained 200 ng DNA, corresponding to tens of thousands of T cell genomes. Sequencing used immunoSEQ multiplex PCR; TCRdb keeps in-frame clones, though not all of them. Among 2 million to 2.5 million clones listed, 92% were seen once. Trimming cost V 3 bases and J 0 bases; bases outside gene matches: 6. Germline V gene sequence: CDR1 SGDLS, CDR2 YYNGEE. The CDR3 extends over 15 amino acids. Material: naive CD4+ T cells from PBMCs. The subset denotes: CD45RA+ positively selected. The rearrangement links TRBV9 to TRBJ2-7; 7 bases are a match to TRBD2. The sequence was collected from a man aged 18-30 years in good health. Some clones in this sample may be carry-over from other donors' samples. The CDR3 here is CASSATSVSSYEQYF. The CDR3 DNA reads as TGTGCCAGCAGCGCAACTAGCGTGAGCTCCTACGAGCAGTACTTC.